The next 20 T cell receptor beta chains were all read from a single sample in a study of blood T cells in healthy people across ages. The second PCR ran about 6 to 12 cycles with a sample-barcoded 5' primer and J-beta primers. MiXCR, run by TCRdb on the 5' RACE reads, gives a single entry per CDR3 protein. The sample contains approximately 1.5 million distinct CDR3 sequences, about 45% of which appear only once. The sequencing sample was made of blood. Receptors originate from a woman under 30 in good health.

This clonotype was seen only a few times. J is TRBJ1-5 and V is TRBV7-2; D gene unclear. The CDR3 has 15 residues. CDR1 is SGHTA and CDR2 is FQGNSA in the germline V gene. Trimming took 5 bases from V and 4 from J, leaving 15 bases between them. The CDR3 DNA follows: TGTGCCAGCAGCCCCGAGGGCAGTTCGAATCAGCCCCAGCATTTT. Translation gives CASSPEGSSNQPQHF.

This clonotype was seen more than once but under ten times. The chain couples TRBV7-9 to TRBJ2-1; 7 bases map to TRBD2. There are 17 residues in the CDR3. CDR1 and CDR2 from the germline V gene are SEHNR and FQNEAQ (reference sequence). Germline trimming cut 5 bases from V and 3 bases from J; bases unmatched to any gene: 13. The CDR3 sequence: CASSPTLRGLNYNEQFF. In nucleotides, the CDR3 is TGTGCCAGCAGCCCAACACTGCGGGGGTTAAACTACAATGAGCAGTTCTTC.

The rearrangement uses TRBV7-2 and TRBJ1-1, with D perhaps TRBD1 (5 bases). The CDR3 is 17 amino acids. V lost 1 base, J lost 5 bases, and 20 bases lay in between. Germline-derived CDR1 and CDR2 are SGHTA and FQGNSA. The DNA of the CDR3 is TGTGCCAGCAGCTTAGATCCGGGGAGGGCCCAGGGAACTGAAGCTTTCTTT. This translates into CASSLDPGRAQGTEAFF.

For the CDR3, the DNA is TGCAGTGCTAGAGCCGGGACTAGCGGGATCCAACAAGATACGCAGTATTTT. Amino acids: CSARAGTSGIQQDTQYF. The rearrangement joins TRBV20-1 to TRBJ2-3; 13 bases align to TRBD2. J was trimmed by 5 bases and V by 1 base; bases with no gene match: 9. The CDR3 is made up of 17 amino acids. The germline gives CDR1 DFQATT, CDR2 SNEGSKA (reference sequence).

The V call is TRBV5-1, the J call TRBJ2-1; 11 bases map to TRBD2. The CDR3 runs 15 residues. Trimming cost V 0 bases and J 9 bases; bases outside gene matches: 5. Germline V gene sequence: CDR1 SGHRS, CDR2 YFSETQ. The CDR3 loop reads CASSLVSGRAGEQFF. The CDR3 nucleotides read TGCGCCAGCAGCTTGGTTAGCGGGAGGGCCGGTGAGCAGTTCTTC. Filled out from reference TRBV5-1 and TRBJ2-1, the complete variable domain reads KAGVTQTPRYLIKTRGQQVTLSCSPISGHRSVSWYQQTPGQGLQFLFEYFSETQRNKGNFPGRFSGRQFSNSRSEMNVSTLELGDSALYLCASSLVSGRAGEQFFGPGTRLTVL.

The chain is built from TRBV20-1 and TRBJ2-7, with 13 bases that match TRBD2. This CDR3 contains 18 residues. The V and J ends lost 0 bases and 4 bases, in that order; junction bases with no gene match: 12. Germline assignment: CDR1 DFQATT and CDR2 SNEGSKA (reference sequence). The CDR3 sequence: CSARDPGLAGAGRYEQYF. The CDR3 bases are TGCAGTGCTAGAGATCCTGGACTAGCGGGAGCAGGGAGGTACGAGCAGTACTTC.

The V call is TRBV2, the J call TRBJ2-6; weak D call: TRBD2 (5 bases). V was cut by 6 bases and J by 0 bases, with 9 bases left in between. CDR3 size: 15 residues. Germline V gene sequence: CDR1 SNHLY, CDR2 FYNNEI. For the CDR3, the DNA is TGTGCCAGCAGCGACGGGAACTCTGGGGCCAACGTCCTGACTTTC. Translation gives CASSDGNSGANVLTF.

The chain has TRBV6-5 and TRBJ2-7; a weak D match, TRBD2 (6 bases). Between the trimmed V and J ends, which lost 0 bases and 2 bases, there was a span of 14 bases. The CDR3 is made up of 16 amino acids. Germline lookup yields CDR1 MNHEY and CDR2 SVGAGI. The CDR3 bases are TGTGCCAGCAGTTACTCGCTTACGGGGGTAGCCTACGAGCAGTACTTC. This sequence encodes CASSYSLTGVAYEQYF.

In nucleotides, the CDR3 is TGTGCCAGCACCGGGACCGCCCATGCTAACACCGGGGAGCTGTTTTTT. Amino acids: CASTGTAHANTGELFF. The rearrangement uses TRBV6-2 or TRBV6-3 and TRBJ2-2; D possibly matches TRBD1 or TRBD2 (5 bases each). With 7 bases removed from V and 2 bases from J, the gap between germline ends came to 17 bases. This CDR3 has 16 residues. In germline, CDR1 is MNHEY, CDR2 SVGEGT.

The chain uses TRBV28 and TRBJ2-7; D might be TRBD2 (6 bases). Germline V gene sequence: CDR1 MDHEN, CDR2 SYDVKM. V was cut by 3 bases and J by 6 bases, with 21 bases left in between. CDR3 length: 16 residues. DNA for the CDR3: TGTGCCAGCAGTTTCGAGGATAGCGGTTCCCCTGGCGAGCAGTACTTC. It is translated as CASSFEDSGSPGEQYF.

Comment on this clonotype: The junction and the germline gene differ at one end; a read error may be behind it. The chain combines TRBV20-1 with TRBJ2-1; 7 bases line up with TRBD2. The germline V gene has CDR1 DFQATT and CDR2 SNEGSKA (reference sequence). This CDR3 has 14 amino acids. CDR3 in amino acids: CSARRTSDYDEQFF. CDR3 DNA: TGCAGTGCTAGGAGAACTAGCGACTACGATGAGCAGTTCTTC.

The table lists this clonotype with a few counts. V usage is TRBV28 and J usage is TRBJ2-3, with TRBD1 as a possible D gene (5 bases). The CDR3 runs to 15 residues. Trimming took 4 bases from V and 3 from J, leaving 14 bases between them. Germline V gives CDR1 MDHEN, CDR2 SYDVKM. The CDR3 region is CASSSLSGWTDTQYF. As DNA, the CDR3 is TGTGCCAGCAGTTCCTTATCAGGGTGGACAGATACGCAGTATTTT. The full variable domain, rest sourced from reference TRBV28 and TRBJ2-3, is DVKVTQSSRYLVKRTGEKVFLECVQDMDHENMFWYRQDPGLGLRLIYFSYDVKMKEKGDIPEGYSVSREKKERFSLILESASTNQTSMYLCASSSLSGWTDTQYFGPGTRLTVL.

Notes on this clonotype: At one end the junction does not follow the germline gene, possibly because of a read error. The chain carries TRBV4-1 and TRBJ2-2, with D possibly TRBD1 on 6 matching bases. This CDR3 is built from 16 residues. The germline gives CDR1 MGHRA, CDR2 YSYEKL. The CDR3 nucleotides read TGCGCCGGCAGCCAAGATGGGGGACAAGGGACCGGGGAGCTGTTTTTT. It yields the protein CAGSQDGGQGTGELFF.

The chain is built from TRBV2 and TRBJ2-1; TRBD1 is a possible D gene (6 bases). This CDR3 spans 13 amino acids. CDR1 and CDR2 (germline): SNHLY, FYNNEI. Deletions cut 8 bases from V and 9 bases from J, with 17 bases between. The CDR3, as DNA: TGTGCCAGCGGCACCCTTCCCAGGGGTGAGCAGTTCTTC. Translated: CASGTLPRGEQFF. Full variable domain (outside the CDR3, taken from reference TRBV2 and TRBJ2-1): EPEVTQTPSHQVTQMGQEVILRCVPISNHLYFYWYRQILGQKVEFLVSFYNNEISEKSEIFDDQFSVERPDGSNFTLKIRSTKLEDSAMYFCASGTLPRGEQFFGPGTRLTVL.

This clonotype was counted ten times or more. CDR3 nucleotide sequence: TGTGCCAGTCGTCGAGGGCCTAACACTGAAGCTTTCTTT. Translating gives CASRRGPNTEAFF. The rearrangement links TRBV27 to TRBJ1-1; D uncertain. Germline V CDR1 and CDR2: MNHEY, SMNVEV (reference sequence). The CDR3 covers 13 residues. Trimming shortened V by 9 bases and J by 2 bases, and 13 bases separated the two germline ends.

The rearrangement links TRBV29-1 to TRBJ2-5; perhaps TRBD1 as D (6 bases). With the DNA end fitting TRBJ2-7 better, the J assignment may be wrong. Germline V gene lookup returns CDR1 SQVTM and CDR2 ANQGSEA. This CDR3 region has 13 residues. In DNA form, the CDR3 reads TGCAGCGTGGCCCTTGGGGGCGCGGACGAGCAGTACTTC. This translates into CSVALGGADEQYF.

This rearrangement joins TRBV5-1 to TRBJ2-2; 7 nucleotides align to TRBD2. V trimming: 5 bases; J trimming: 3 bases; junction bases outside the gene matches: 10. Germline lookup yields CDR1 SGHRS and CDR2 YFSETQ. The CDR3 contains 16 residues. The CDR3 protein is CASRGGGSADTGELFF. The DNA for the CDR3 is TGCGCCAGCAGGGGAGGCGGGAGTGCGGACACCGGGGAGCTGTTTTTT.

The chain employs TRBV14 and TRBJ2-2, with a tentative D call TRBD1 (5 bases). CDR1 SGHDN and CDR2 FVKESK come from the germline V gene. This CDR3 region has 15 residues. The V end lost 0 bases, the J end lost 6 bases, and 11 bases lay between the germline ends. This CDR3 is CASSQERGHSGELFF. The CDR3 DNA sequence: TGTGCCAGCAGCCAAGAAAGGGGTCATTCCGGGGAGCTGTTTTTT.

This chain connects TRBV7-2 to TRBJ2-7; perhaps TRBD2 as D (6 bases). CDR3 length: 14 amino acids. Trimming removed 5 bases from V and 3 bases from J, with 14 bases in between. The germline V gene has CDR1 SGHTA and CDR2 FQGNSA. The CDR3 loop reads CASSPRGNFYEQYF. The CDR3 DNA reads TGTGCCAGCAGCCCGCGGGGCAATTTCTACGAGCAGTACTTC.

The genes are TRBV20-1 and TRBJ2-7; 11 positions match TRBD2. The J call is uncertain, as TRBJ2-5 better fits the DNA end. The CDR3 totals 17 residues. The V gene's germline CDR1 is DFQATT and CDR2 SNEGSKA (reference sequence). Here the CDR3 reads CSARDGSGGVPRETQYF. As DNA, the CDR3 is TGCAGTGCTAGAGATGGTAGCGGGGGGGTCCCGCGGGAGACCCAGTACTTC.